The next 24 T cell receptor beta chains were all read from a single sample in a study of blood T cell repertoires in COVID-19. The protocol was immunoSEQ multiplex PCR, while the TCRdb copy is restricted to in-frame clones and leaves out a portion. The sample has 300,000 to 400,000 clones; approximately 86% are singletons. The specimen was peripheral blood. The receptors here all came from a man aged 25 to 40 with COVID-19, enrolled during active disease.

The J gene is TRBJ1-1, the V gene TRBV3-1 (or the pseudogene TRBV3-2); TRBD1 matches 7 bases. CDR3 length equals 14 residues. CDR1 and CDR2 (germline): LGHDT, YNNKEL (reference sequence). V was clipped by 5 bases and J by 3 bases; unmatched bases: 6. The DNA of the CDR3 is TGTGCCAGCAGCAGACAGGGCGGATACACTGAAGCTTTCTTT. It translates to CASSRQGGYTEAFF.

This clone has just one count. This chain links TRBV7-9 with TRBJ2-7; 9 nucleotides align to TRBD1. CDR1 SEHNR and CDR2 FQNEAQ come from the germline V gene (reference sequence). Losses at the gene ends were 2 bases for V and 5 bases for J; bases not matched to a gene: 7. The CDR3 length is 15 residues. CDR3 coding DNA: TGTGCCAGCAGCTTATATGGGACAGGGCATAACGAGCAGTACTTC. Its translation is CASSLYGTGHNEQYF.

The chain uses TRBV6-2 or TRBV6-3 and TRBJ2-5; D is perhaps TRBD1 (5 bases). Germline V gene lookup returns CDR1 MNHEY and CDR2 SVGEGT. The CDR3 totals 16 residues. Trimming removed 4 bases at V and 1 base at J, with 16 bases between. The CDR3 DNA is TGTGCCAGCAGTTCCTTGGACACGATCTTCCAAGAGACCCAGTACTTC. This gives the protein CASSSLDTIFQETQYF.

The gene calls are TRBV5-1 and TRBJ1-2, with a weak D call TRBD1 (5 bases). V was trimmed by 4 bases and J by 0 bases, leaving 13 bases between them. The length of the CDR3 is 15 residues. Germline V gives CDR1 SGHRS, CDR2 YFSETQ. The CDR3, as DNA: TGCGCCAGCAGCGCAGACAGCCCCGCTAACTATGGCTACACCTTC. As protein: CASSADSPANYGYTF. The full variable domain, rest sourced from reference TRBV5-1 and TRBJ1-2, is KAGVTQTPRYLIKTRGQQVTLSCSPISGHRSVSWYQQTPGQGLQFLFEYFSETQRNKGNFPGRFSGRQFSNSRSEMNVSTLELGDSALYLCASSADSPANYGYTFGSGTRLTVV.

CDR3 sequence (DNA): TGTGCCAGCAGCTCGGGACAGGGAGACATTCAGTACTTC. Protein product: CASSSGQGDIQYF. The chain links TRBV28 to TRBJ2-4, with 9 positions matching TRBD1. V was pared by 6 bases and J by 8 bases, with 5 bases of the junction left unmatched. The CDR3 is 13 amino acids. Germline V gene sequence: CDR1 MDHEN, CDR2 SYDVKM. Based on the CDR3 plus reference TRBV28 and TRBJ2-4, the full variable domain is DVKVTQSSRYLVKRTGEKVFLECVQDMDHENMFWYRQDPGLGLRLIYFSYDVKMKEKGDIPEGYSVSREKKERFSLILESASTNQTSMYLCASSSGQGDIQYFGAGTRLSVL.

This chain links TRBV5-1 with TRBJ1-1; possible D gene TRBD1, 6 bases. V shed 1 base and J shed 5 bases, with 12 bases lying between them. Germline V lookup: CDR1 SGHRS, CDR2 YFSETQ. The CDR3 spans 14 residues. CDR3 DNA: TGCGCCAGCAGCTTGATACAGGGAGGGACTGAAGCTTTCTTT. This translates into CASSLIQGGTEAFF.

The CDR3 sequence: CASSEDAGDEQFF. CDR3 nucleotides: TGTGCCAGCAGTGAGGACGCGGGAGATGAGCAGTTCTTC. The chain couples TRBV2 to TRBJ2-1; TRBD2 agrees at 7 bases. The CDR3 contains 13 residues. Germline CDR1 and CDR2: SNHLY and FYNNEI. After removal of 3 bases from V and 8 bases from J, the junction contained 4 bases not matched to a gene. The entire variable domain, with the rest obtained from reference TRBV2 and TRBJ2-1, is as follows: EPEVTQTPSHQVTQMGQEVILRCVPISNHLYFYWYRQILGQKVEFLVSFYNNEISEKSEIFDDQFSVERPDGSNFTLKIRSTKLEDSAMYFCASSEDAGDEQFFGPGTRLTVL.

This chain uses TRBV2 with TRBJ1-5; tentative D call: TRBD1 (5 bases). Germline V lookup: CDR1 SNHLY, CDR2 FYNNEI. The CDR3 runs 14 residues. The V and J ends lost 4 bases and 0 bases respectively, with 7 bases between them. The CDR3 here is CASSVRGSNQPQHF. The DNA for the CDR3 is TGTGCCAGCAGTGTTAGGGGTAGCAATCAGCCCCAGCATTTT.

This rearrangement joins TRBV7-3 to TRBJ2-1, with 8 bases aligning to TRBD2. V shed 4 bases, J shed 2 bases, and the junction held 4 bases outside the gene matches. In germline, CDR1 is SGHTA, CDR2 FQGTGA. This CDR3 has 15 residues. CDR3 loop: CASSWGLVTYNEQFF. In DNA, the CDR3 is TGTGCCAGCAGCTGGGGACTAGTCACCTACAATGAGCAGTTCTTC.

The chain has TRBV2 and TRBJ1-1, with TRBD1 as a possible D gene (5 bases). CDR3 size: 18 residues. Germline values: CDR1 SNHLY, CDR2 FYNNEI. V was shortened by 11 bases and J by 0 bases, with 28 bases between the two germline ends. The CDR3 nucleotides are TGTGCCGGTAGTAGGGGTGGGCAGGGTAGCAGCCTGAACACTGAAGCTTTCTTT. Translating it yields CAGSRGGQGSSLNTEAFF. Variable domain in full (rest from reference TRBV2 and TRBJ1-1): EPEVTQTPSHQVTQMGQEVILRCVPISNHLYFYWYRQILGQKVEFLVSFYNNEISEKSEIFDDQFSVERPDGSNFTLKIRSTKLEDSAMYFCAGSRGGQGSSLNTEAFFGQGTRLTVV.

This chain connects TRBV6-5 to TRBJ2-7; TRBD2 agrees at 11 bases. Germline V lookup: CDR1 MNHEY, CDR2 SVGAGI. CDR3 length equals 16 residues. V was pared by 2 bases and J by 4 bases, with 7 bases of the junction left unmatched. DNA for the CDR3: TGTGCCAGCAGTTACCAGCTAGCGGGGGGCAATTACGAGCAGTACTTC. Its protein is CASSYQLAGGNYEQYF.

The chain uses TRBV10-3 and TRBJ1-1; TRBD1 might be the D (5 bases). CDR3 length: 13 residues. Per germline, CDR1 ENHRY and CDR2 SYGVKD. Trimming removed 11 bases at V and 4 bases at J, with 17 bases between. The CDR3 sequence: CAFRGHETTEAFF. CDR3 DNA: TGTGCCTTCCGAGGACATGAGACCACTGAAGCTTTCTTT.

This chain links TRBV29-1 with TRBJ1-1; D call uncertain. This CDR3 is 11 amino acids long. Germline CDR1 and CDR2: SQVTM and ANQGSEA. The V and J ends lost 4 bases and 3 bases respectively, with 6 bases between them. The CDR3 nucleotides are TGCAGCGTTGTTACTTACACTGAAGCTTTCTTT. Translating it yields CSVVTYTEAFF.

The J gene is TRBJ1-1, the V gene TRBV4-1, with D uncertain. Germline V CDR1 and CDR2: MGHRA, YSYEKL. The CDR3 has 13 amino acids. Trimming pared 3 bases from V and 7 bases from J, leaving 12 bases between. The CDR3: CASSHGLGFEAFF. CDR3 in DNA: TGCGCCAGCAGCCACGGACTGGGTTTTGAAGCTTTCTTT.

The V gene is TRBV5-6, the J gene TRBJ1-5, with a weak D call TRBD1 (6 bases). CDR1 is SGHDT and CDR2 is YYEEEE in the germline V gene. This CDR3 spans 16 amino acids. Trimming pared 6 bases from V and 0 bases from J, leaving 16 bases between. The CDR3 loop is CASTWGGPYSNQPQHF. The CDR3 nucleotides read TGTGCCAGCACCTGGGGGGGGCCCTATAGCAATCAGCCCCAGCATTTT.

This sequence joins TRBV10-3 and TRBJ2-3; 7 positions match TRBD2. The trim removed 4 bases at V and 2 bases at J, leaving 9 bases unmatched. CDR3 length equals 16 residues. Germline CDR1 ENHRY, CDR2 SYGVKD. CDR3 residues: CAISGRGGEYTDTQYF. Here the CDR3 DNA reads TGTGCCATCAGTGGCCGCGGGGGAGAATACACAGATACGCAGTATTTT.

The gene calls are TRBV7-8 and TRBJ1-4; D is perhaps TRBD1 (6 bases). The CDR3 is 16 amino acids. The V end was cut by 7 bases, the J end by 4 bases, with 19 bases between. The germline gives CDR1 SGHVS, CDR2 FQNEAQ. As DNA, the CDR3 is TGTGCCAGCACCAACCGAGGGGACACATATAATGAAAAACTGTTTTTT. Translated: CASTNRGDTYNEKLFF.

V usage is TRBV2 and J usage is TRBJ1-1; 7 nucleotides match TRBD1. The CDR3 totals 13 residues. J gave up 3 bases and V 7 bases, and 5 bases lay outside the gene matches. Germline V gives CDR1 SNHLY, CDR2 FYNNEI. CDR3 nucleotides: TGTGCCAGCAATCGGGACAGAGACACTGAAGCTTTCTTT. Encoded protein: CASNRDRDTEAFF.

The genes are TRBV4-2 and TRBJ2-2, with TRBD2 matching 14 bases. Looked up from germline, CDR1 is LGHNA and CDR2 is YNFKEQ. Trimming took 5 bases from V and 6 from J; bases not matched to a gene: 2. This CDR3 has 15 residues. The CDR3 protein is CASSSTSGGAGELFF. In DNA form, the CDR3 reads TGTGCCAGCAGCTCGACTAGCGGGGGGGCCGGGGAGCTGTTTTTT.

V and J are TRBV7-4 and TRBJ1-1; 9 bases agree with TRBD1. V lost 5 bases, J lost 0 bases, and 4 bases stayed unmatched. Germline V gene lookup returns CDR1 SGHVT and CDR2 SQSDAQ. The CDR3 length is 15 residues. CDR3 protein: CASSLQGAVNTEAFF. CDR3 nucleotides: TGTGCCAGCAGCCTACAGGGGGCCGTGAACACTGAAGCTTTCTTT.

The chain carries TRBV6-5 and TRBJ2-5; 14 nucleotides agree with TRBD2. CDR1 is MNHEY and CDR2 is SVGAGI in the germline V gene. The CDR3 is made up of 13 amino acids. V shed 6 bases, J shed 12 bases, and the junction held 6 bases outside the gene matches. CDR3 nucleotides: TGTGCCAGCAGCAACAGACTAGCGGGAGGGGAGTACTTC. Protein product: CASSNRLAGGEYF.

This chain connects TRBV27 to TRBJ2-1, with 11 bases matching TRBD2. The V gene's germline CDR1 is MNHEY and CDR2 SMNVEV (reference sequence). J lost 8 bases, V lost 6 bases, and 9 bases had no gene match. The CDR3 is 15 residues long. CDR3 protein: CASSTVIAGGYEQFF. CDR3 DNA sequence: TGTGCCAGCAGCACTGTGATAGCGGGAGGGTATGAGCAGTTCTTC.

The CDR3 DNA reads TGTGCCAGCAGTTACGAGAGTCCGGGACATTCCTATGGCTACACCTTC. As protein: CASSYESPGHSYGYTF. The chain carries TRBV6-5 and TRBJ1-2, with D possibly TRBD1 on 6 matching bases. The CDR3 covers 16 residues. Trimming left V 2 bases short and J 4 bases short, with 17 bases between. Germline assignment: CDR1 MNHEY and CDR2 SVGAGI.

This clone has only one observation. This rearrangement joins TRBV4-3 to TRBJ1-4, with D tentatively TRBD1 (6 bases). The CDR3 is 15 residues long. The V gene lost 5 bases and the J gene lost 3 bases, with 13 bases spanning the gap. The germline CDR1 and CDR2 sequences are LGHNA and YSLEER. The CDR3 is CASSSQGSANEKLFF. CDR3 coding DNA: TGCGCCAGCAGCTCACAGGGATCAGCTAATGAAAAACTGTTTTTT.